The 23 T cell receptor beta chains below come from one sample, sequenced in a study of tumor and adjacent non-tumor tissue in lung cancer. TCRbeta libraries were built with three rounds of nested PCR, modified from ARM-PCR. TCRdb re-called the multiplex PCR reads with MiXCR, one entry per CDR3 protein. The sample includes 98,000 or so distinct CDR3 sequences, roughly 80% of them seen just once. No cell sorting was done before RNA was extracted from the tissue. More than 3 cm separated this lung sample from the edge of the tumor. The sequenced material came from distant non-tumor lung tissue. Receptors originate from a man between 60 and 75 years old with small cell lung cancer.

As to this clonotype: Given a much more abundant clone one base away, this may be a read error. The chain couples TRBV11-2 to TRBJ2-1; D uncertain. CDR3 length: 15 residues. CDR1 is SGHAT and CDR2 is FQNNGV in the germline V gene. DNA for the CDR3: TGTGCCAGCAGCCTAGAACATAGCAGGTACAATGAGCAGTTCTTC. Translation gives CASSLEHSRYNEQFF.

This clonotype was seen at least ten times. This chain connects TRBV20-1 to TRBJ2-1; D unresolved. Germline-derived CDR1 and CDR2 are DFQATT and SNEGSKA (reference sequence). Trimming removed 6 bases from V and 10 bases from J, with 10 bases in between. The CDR3 totals 10 residues. The CDR3 sequence: CSAGIGEQFF. The CDR3 DNA sequence: TGCAGTGCCGGAATAGGGGAGCAGTTCTTC.

A remark on this clonotype: At one boundary the junction diverges from the germline segment, which might be a read error. CDR3 bases: TGTGCCATCAGCTTAGAGGCGGCGCGCCTGAAGATCTTC. This encodes CAISLEAARLKIF. The V call is TRBV11-2, the J call TRBJ2-1; D is unclear. The germline V gene encodes CDR1 SGHAT and CDR2 FQNNGV. This CDR3 comprises 13 residues.

Notes on this clonotype: Its ends do not fully match the called genes, so a read error is possible. The CDR3 DNA follows: TGTGCCAGCGGTTACTCGGGGGGTTTGGAAGAGACACAGTACTTC. Encoded protein: CASGYSGGLEETQYF. The chain joins TRBV6-5 to TRBJ2-5; TRBD2 matches at 7 bases. Germline V gene data show CDR1 as MNHEY and CDR2 as SVGAGI. The CDR3 loop spans 15 amino acids.

For this clonotype: The CDR3 does not end in the conserved phenylalanine or tryptophan, so this is likely a read error. The chain uses TRBV20-1 and TRBJ2-1; TRBD2 matches 9 bases. The germline V gene has CDR1 DFQATT and CDR2 SNEGSKA (reference sequence). The CDR3 is 16 residues long. The CDR3 DNA sequence: TGCAGTGCTAGAGAAGCTAGCGGGATAAGGGTCAATGTGCAGTTCTTG. This translates into CSAREASGIRVNVQFL.

This clonotype has only a few counts. The chain combines TRBV11-2 with TRBJ2-1; D is perhaps TRBD1 (5 bases). Germline CDR1 SGHAT, CDR2 FQNNGV. The CDR3 consists of 14 residues. Trimming removed 7 bases at V and 5 bases at J, with 15 bases between. The CDR3 DNA reads as TGTGCCAGCAACAAACTGCAGGGCGACAATGAGCAGTTCTTC. Amino acids: CASNKLQGDNEQFF.

Concerning this clonotype: This clone may be a read error of a much larger clone one base away. The chain has TRBV20-1 and TRBJ1-1, with 9 bases identical to TRBD1. Germline assignment: CDR1 DFQATT and CDR2 SNEGSKA (reference sequence). V lost 7 bases and J lost 7; bases outside the gene matches: 7. This CDR3 region has 12 residues. CDR3 nucleotide sequence: TGCAGTGTTACAGGGGGCGCGATTGAAGCTTTCTTT. Translation gives CSVTGGAIEAFF.

The chain employs TRBV11-2 and TRBJ2-1; tentatively, D is TRBD1 (5 bases). Germline V gives CDR1 SGHAT, CDR2 FQNNGV. The CDR3 contains 17 residues. Trimming took 9 bases from V and 0 from J, leaving 21 bases between them. DNA for the CDR3: TGTGCCAGGGGCTTAGTGACAGCCGAGAGCTCCTACAATGAGCAGTTCTTC. This gives the protein CARGLVTAESSYNEQFF.

In this sample, this clonotype turned up once. Its ends do not fully match the called genes, so a read error is possible. The chain joins TRBV28 to TRBJ2-7; TRBD1 is a possible D gene (5 bases). From germline, CDR1 is MDHEN and CDR2 SYDVKM. The CDR3 has 14 amino acids. CDR3 loop: CASNLTGNPYEQYF. DNA for the CDR3: TGTGCCAGCAATTTAACAGGCAACCCCTACGAGCAATATTTC.

Note on this clonotype: Just one base apart from a much larger clone, this may be a read error. The chain links TRBV20-1 to TRBJ2-5; D possibly corresponds to TRBD2 (5 bases). The CDR3 loop spans 13 amino acids. V was cut by 6 bases and J by 5 bases, with 16 bases left in between. Germline CDR1 and CDR2: DFQATT and SNEGSKA (reference sequence). The chain's CDR3 is CSATARGSETQYF. CDR3 nucleotide sequence: TGCAGTGCGACGGCTAGAGGGTCGGAGACCCAGTACTTC.

For this clonotype: One end of the junction is discordant with germline, which a read error may explain. The gene calls are TRBV6-1 and TRBJ2-2, with D unresolved. The V gene's germline CDR1 is MNHNS and CDR2 SASEGT. This CDR3 has 16 residues. The DNA of the CDR3 is TGTGCCAGGAGTGAAGATCATGGCATGCCGGCCGCGGAGCTGTTTTTT. Protein: CARSEDHGMPAAELFF.

About this clonotype itself: The junction shows a germline mismatch at one end, possibly a read error. The V call is TRBV12-3 or TRBV12-4, the J call TRBJ2-5, with a tentative D call TRBD2 (5 bases). This CDR3 has 14 amino acids. The CDR3 loop is CASSLIEREETQYF. DNA of the CDR3: TGTGCCAGCAGTTTAATCGAGAGGGAAGAGACTCAGTACTTC.

With respect to this clonotype: This may be a read error: a much more frequent sequence differs by one nucleotide. The CDR3 DNA is TGTGCCAGCAGCCCCCGGGGCTGGGTCTCTGGGGCCAACGTCCTGACTTTC. Translated, it gives CASSPRGWVSGANVLTF. This chain connects TRBV7-8 to TRBJ2-6; the D call may be TRBD1 or TRBD2 (5 bases each). The germline V and J ends were trimmed by 5 bases and 0 bases, with 14 bases remaining between them. The CDR3 is 17 residues long. From germline, CDR1 is SGHVS and CDR2 FQNEAQ.

In the case of this clonotype: This likely comes from a read error, as the CDR3 has no conserved phenylalanine or tryptophan at its end. This rearrangement joins TRBV30 to TRBJ2-1; perhaps TRBD2 as D (6 bases). The germline CDR1 and CDR2 sequences are GTSNPN and SVGIG (reference sequence). CDR3 length: 13 amino acids. CDR3 sequence: CAWWRGSYNGQFL. CDR3 DNA: TGTGCCTGGTGGAGGGGCTCTTACAATGGGCAGTTCTTA.

This clonotype was counted between two and nine times. A much larger clone differs from this one at a single base, so this may be a read error. The DNA of the CDR3 is TGTGTCAGCAGCTTTTCATCCGAGCAGTTCTTC. Protein sequence: CVSSFSSEQFF. The chain joins TRBV7-9 to TRBJ2-1; D ambiguous. The CDR3 has 11 residues. Germline V gives CDR1 SEHNR, CDR2 FQNEAQ (reference sequence). Full variable domain (rest looked up from reference TRBV7-9 and TRBJ2-1): DTGVSQNPRHKITKRGQNVTFRCDPISEHNRLYWYRQTLGQGPEFLTYFQNEAQLEKSRLLSDRFSAERPKGSFSTLEIQRTEQGDSAMYLCVSSFSSEQFFGPGTRLTVL.

This clonotype has at least ten counts. CDR3: CASSSLLDSYNEQFF. In nucleotides, the CDR3 is TGTGCCAGCAGCTCGTTACTAGACTCCTACAATGAGCAGTTCTTC. This chain uses TRBV5-4 with TRBJ2-1; TRBD2 might be the D (5 bases). V lost 3 bases and J lost 0, with 10 bases in between. The germline gives CDR1 SGHNT, CDR2 YYREEE (reference sequence). The CDR3 is 15 residues long.

This clonotype appeared many times. Being one base from a much bigger clone, this may be a read error. The conserved phenylalanine or tryptophan is not found at the CDR3 terminus, so this likely reflects a read error. V gene TRBV12-5 combines with J gene TRBJ2-2, with 7 bases aligning to TRBD1. The CDR3 spans 13 residues. V trimming: 11 bases; J trimming: 2 bases; junction bases outside the gene matches: 5. The germline V gene encodes CDR1 LGHNT and CDR2 FRNRAP. The CDR3 DNA reads as TGTGCTGCCTGGGACAGAAACACCGGGGAGCTGTTTCTT. Translating it yields CAAWDRNTGELFL.

This clonotype was found many times. The genes are TRBV4-1 and TRBJ1-5; 8 bases agree with TRBD1. In germline, CDR1 is MGHRA, CDR2 YSYEKL. The CDR3 consists of 17 residues. V shed 2 bases, J shed 3 bases, and the junction held 9 bases outside the gene matches. CDR3 protein: CASSQHGTGGFNQPQHF. The DNA of the CDR3 is TGCGCCAGCAGCCAACACGGGACAGGCGGATTCAATCAGCCCCAGCATTTT.

The V gene is TRBV29-1, the J gene TRBJ2-2, with 7 nucleotides matching TRBD2. CDR3 length equals 15 residues. Germline CDR1 and CDR2: SQVTM and ANQGSEA. Unmatched junction bases numbered 6, after V lost 4 bases and J lost 1 base. This CDR3 is CSVVAGAMNTGELFF. For the CDR3, the DNA is TGCAGCGTTGTGGCGGGAGCCATGAACACCGGGGAGCTGTTTTTT.

On this clonotype itself: The junction and the germline gene differ at one end; a read error may be behind it. The chain is built from TRBV12-5 and TRBJ2-3; 8 bases are a match to TRBD2. CDR1 is LGHNT and CDR2 is FRNRAP in the germline V gene. The CDR3 has 20 residues. CDR3 DNA: TGTGCTAGTGGTCCGCAGGAGGGTATCGGGAGGGCAACTAGCACAGATATGCAGTATTTT. It translates to CASGPQEGIGRATSTDMQYF.

Comments on this clonotype: At one boundary the junction diverges from the germline segment, which might be a read error. This chain links TRBV6-1 with TRBJ1-2, with D uncertain. Germline CDR1 is MNHNS and CDR2 is SASEGT. CDR3 length: 12 amino acids. The CDR3 nucleotides are TGTACCAGCAGTGGAGCGCACGGGTCGTTCACCTTC. Amino acid sequence: CTSSGAHGSFTF.

In the case of this clonotype: Mismatch with germline at one junction end may stem from a read error. The V and J genes are TRBV12-3 or TRBV12-4 and TRBJ2-2; 7 nucleotides agree with TRBD2. The CDR3 is 16 residues long. The CDR3 DNA follows: TGTGCCAGCAGTTTTTGGCGGGGGTCGAGCACCGGGAAGCTGTTTTTT. It encodes CASSFWRGSSTGKLFF.

As to this clonotype: A much larger clone lies a single base off, so this may be a read error. The chain combines TRBV12-3 or TRBV12-4 with TRBJ2-1; 8 bases are shared with TRBD2. V shed 4 bases and J 9 bases; nucleotides not matched to a gene: 8. This CDR3 has 14 amino acids. CDR3 residues: CASSYGRVFGEQFF. For the CDR3, the DNA is TGTGCCAGCAGTTACGGGAGGGTCTTTGGTGAGCAGTTCTTC.